This T cell receptor beta chain is drawn from a study of blood T cell repertoires in COVID-19 (dated by TCRdb to between 2020 and 2021). Background for the entire study: Samples covering the acute and convalescent phases of COVID-19 were provided by collaborators in the United States, Italy and Spain. The material from the prospective study consisted of cDNA or gDNA derived from T cells, B-cell-depleted T cells, or PBMCs. Deeply sampled blood TCRbeta repertoires from subjects exposed to, actively infected with, or recovered from COVID-19 were included in the dataset. The repertoires were made available in a free public database intended to serve as a resource for research on the immune response to SARS-CoV-2. The samples were drawn from the first 160 participants of the ongoing ImmuneRACE study and from 950 to 1,500 subjects provided by 6 global collaborators. A de-identified subject ID, COVID-19 status, age in years and sex were almost always included in the sample metadata. Where available, HLA class I and class II types were obtained from metadata supplied by the sample provider rather than from assay-based typing. Beyond this particular receptor, the publication reports: Clinical and demographic metadata were provided uncurated, with the amount varying by source and participant.

The immunoSEQ Assay, a bias-controlled multiplex PCR, was used to amplify TCRbeta CDR3 regions from genomic DNA. As for the authors' bioinformatics: Nucleated cell counts per sample were estimated from amplification of reference gene primers within the assay. Sequence reads were collapsed and filtered to measure the absolute abundance of every unique TCRbeta CDR3 rearrangement. For each sample, productive Simpson clonality was calculated as the square root of Simpson's diversity index across productive rearrangements. The source is immuneACCESS, and TCRdb retained only in-frame sequences with V and J called. Part of the clones is not carried over; for the studies checked, unresolved V genes explain less than half of this, and the remainder is unexplained. The V and J calls and the clone size are those of that table, but D and trimming were determined from the DNA. Within this sample are roughly 150,000 clones, with more than 70% of them counted one time only. About 28% of the sample rests with the top ten.

Details on this clone: The antigen it recognizes is unknown. No base-level quality is on record; no much larger clone is a single base apart.

Each collaborating institution followed its own protocols to collect whole blood in K2EDTA tubes. For TCRbeta analysis, collaborators shipped samples in one of three forms: frozen whole blood, isolated PBMCs, or DNA extracted from either of those sample types. Here V drops 0 bases and J drops 0 bases, and the junction holds 2 bases not matched to any gene. Including the terminal cysteine and phenylalanine, the CDR3 comprises 16 residues. Just the 48-base CDR3 DNA is kept, in frame starting at base 1. CDR1 is given as SGHTA and CDR2 as FQGNSA, both from the germline V gene. The sequence links TRBV7-2 to TRBJ2-1; 7 nucleotides in the junction match TRBD1. This sequence was found in a human donor in a cohort sampled during active COVID-19. The sample comprised peripheral blood. The CDR3 region reads CASSLAGTASYNEQFF. Read as DNA, the sequence is TGTGCCAGCAGCTTAGCGGGGACAGCCTCCTACAATGAGCAGTTCTTC.